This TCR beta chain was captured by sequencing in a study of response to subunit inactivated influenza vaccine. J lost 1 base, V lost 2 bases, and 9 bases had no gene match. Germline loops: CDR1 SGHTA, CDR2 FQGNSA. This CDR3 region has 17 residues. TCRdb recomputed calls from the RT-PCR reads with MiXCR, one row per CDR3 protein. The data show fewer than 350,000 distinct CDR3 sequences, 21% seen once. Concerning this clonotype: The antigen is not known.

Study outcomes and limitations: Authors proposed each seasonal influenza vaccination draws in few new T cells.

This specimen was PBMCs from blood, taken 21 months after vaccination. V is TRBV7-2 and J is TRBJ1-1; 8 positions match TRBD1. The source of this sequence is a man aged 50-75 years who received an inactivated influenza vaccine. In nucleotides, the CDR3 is TGTGCCAGCAGCTTATGGGTAGACAGGGGCCCGAACACTGAAGCTTTCTTT. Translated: CASSLWVDRGPNTEAFF.